This entry lists 13 T cell receptor beta chains sequenced from one sample in a study of T cells in Graves' hyperthyroidism and ophthalmopathy. Regions amplified from RNA transcripts were the TCR beta CDR3 regions. HTBI primers were used for first-round RT-PCR of the TCR CDR3. TCRdb redid the calling of the multiplex PCR reads with MiXCR, one entry per CDR3 protein. The table lists 750,000 to 900,000 distinct CDR3 sequences, roughly 40% of them singletons. What was sequenced was blood. The receptors were gathered from a man aged 18 to 35 with Graves' hyperthyroidism.

The gene calls are TRBV4-2 and TRBJ1-2; perhaps TRBD1 as D (5 bases). Trimming left V 0 bases short and J 0 bases short, with 8 bases between. CDR1 LGHNA and CDR2 YNFKEQ come from the germline V gene. This CDR3 is 15 amino acids long. As DNA, the CDR3 is TGTGCCAGCAGCCAAGAGCGGGGGACTAACTATGGCTACACCTTC. Translating gives CASSQERGTNYGYTF.

This clonotype was observed a few times. The genes are TRBV20-1 and TRBJ1-6; no clear D. Germline V gives CDR1 DFQATT, CDR2 SNEGSKA (reference sequence). The CDR3 covers 15 residues. V dropped 0 bases and J dropped 7 bases, with 13 bases sitting between them. The CDR3 coding sequence is TGCAGTGCTAGAGATTCTAACAGCCTAAATTCACCCCTCCACTTT. It translates to CSARDSNSLNSPLHF.

J is TRBJ1-5 and V is TRBV9, with D perhaps matching TRBD1 (6 bases). The germline V gene encodes CDR1 SGDLS and CDR2 YYNGEE. V lost 4 bases and J lost 6, with 20 bases in between. CDR3 size: 16 residues. CDR3 DNA: TGTGCCAGCAGCCAAGGGTTCGCAGGGGTGGGTCAGCCCCAGCATTTT. The encoded protein is CASSQGFAGVGQPQHF.

This clonotype has ten or more counts. The chain carries TRBV29-1 and TRBJ2-7; possibly TRBD2 for D (7 bases). Trimming took 6 bases from V and 2 from J, leaving 17 bases between them. Germline V CDR1 and CDR2: SQVTM, ANQGSEA. The CDR3 runs 14 residues. The CDR3 loop reads CSVNGGEGAYEQYF. The CDR3 nucleotides read TGCAGCGTAAATGGGGGGGAGGGGGCCTACGAGCAGTACTTC.

This clonotype has more than one count but fewer than ten. This chain connects TRBV4-2 to TRBJ2-5; D tentatively reads TRBD1 or TRBD2 (5 bases each). The CDR3 consists of 15 residues. Germline CDR1 and CDR2: LGHNA and YNFKEQ. V was pared by 0 bases and J by 1 base, with 9 bases between. The CDR3 nucleotides are TGTGCCAGCAGCCAAGATGGGGGTTTCCAAGAGACCCAGTACTTC. Protein product: CASSQDGGFQETQYF.

This clonotype came up a few times. The gene calls are TRBV7-9 and TRBJ2-3; no definite D call. V was shortened by 5 bases and J by 2 bases, with 2 bases between the two germline ends. Germline V gene data show CDR1 as SEHNR and CDR2 as FQNEAQ (reference sequence). The CDR3 spans 11 residues. In nucleotides, the CDR3 is TGTGCCAGCAGCGACACAGATACGCAGTATTTT. Translation: CASSDTDTQYF. Full variable domain (missing parts from reference TRBV7-9 and TRBJ2-3): DTGVSQNPRHKITKRGQNVTFRCDPISEHNRLYWYRQTLGQGPEFLTYFQNEAQLEKSRLLSDRFSAERPKGSFSTLEIQRTEQGDSAMYLCASSDTDTQYFGPGTRLTVL.

This clonotype came up many times. This chain links TRBV12-3 or TRBV12-4 with TRBJ2-7; D could derive from TRBD1 or TRBD2 (5 bases each). CDR3 size: 12 residues. Trimming left V 6 bases short and J 11 bases short, with 17 bases between. CDR3 nucleotides: TGTGCCAGCAGCTTGGGGACCCCAGATGAGTACTTC. The encoded protein is CASSLGTPDEYF.

The chain couples TRBV2 to TRBJ1-2, with D perhaps TRBD1 (5 bases). CDR1 and CDR2 from the germline V gene are SNHLY and FYNNEI. Deletions cut 6 bases from V and 2 bases from J, with 10 bases between. The CDR3 contains 13 residues. CDR3 protein: CASRQTVNYGYTF. As DNA, the CDR3 is TGTGCCAGCAGGCAGACAGTGAACTATGGCTACACCTTC.

The CDR3 spells CSAQGGLLHF. The CDR3 coding sequence is TGCAGCGCTCAAGGGGGCTTACTCCACTTT. This chain connects TRBV29-1 to TRBJ1-6; 7 positions agree with TRBD1. The germline CDR1 and CDR2 sequences are SQVTM and ANQGSEA. This CDR3 has 10 amino acids. Losses at the gene ends were 7 bases for V and 16 bases for J; bases not matched to a gene: 7.

This chain links TRBV25-1 with TRBJ2-5; D may be TRBD2 (5 bases). V lost 6 bases and J lost 4, with 15 bases in between. The CDR3 runs 14 residues. Germline lookup yields CDR1 MGHDK and CDR2 SYGVNS. CDR3 nucleotide sequence: TGTGCCAGCAGCTACAGACTGGCGGGAGAGACCCAGTACTTC. Translated: CASSYRLAGETQYF. Together with reference TRBV25-1 and TRBJ2-5, the CDR3 gives the full variable domain: EADIYQTPRYLVIGTGKKITLECSQTMGHDKMYWYQQDPGMELHLIHYSYGVNSTEKGDLSSESTVSRIRTEHFPLTLESARPSHTSQYLCASSYRLAGETQYFGPGTRLLVL.

This clonotype was seen a few times. V usage is TRBV12-3 or TRBV12-4 and J usage is TRBJ1-5, with D unresolved. CDR3 length equals 16 residues. V lost 4 bases and J 3 bases, leaving 16 bases between the germline ends. The CDR3: CASSYGKGATNQPQHF. As DNA, the CDR3 is TGTGCCAGCAGTTACGGGAAAGGAGCGACCAATCAGCCCCAGCATTTT.

The chain is built from TRBV2 and TRBJ1-2; TRBD1 might be the D (5 bases). The CDR3 has 14 residues. V dropped 6 bases and J dropped 5 bases, with 16 bases sitting between them. Germline values: CDR1 SNHLY, CDR2 FYNNEI. The CDR3 nucleotides are TGTGCCAGCAGCCAAGGGGACTCCGGGTATGGCTACACCTTC. Its protein is CASSQGDSGYGYTF.

This clonotype was found a few times. CDR3 in amino acids: CASSVDRSNQPQHF. In nucleotides, the CDR3 is TGTGCCAGCAGTGTGGACAGAAGCAATCAGCCCCAGCATTTT. This sequence joins TRBV12-3 or TRBV12-4 and TRBJ1-5; D perhaps matches TRBD1 (6 bases). The ends were cut back, 5 bases at V and 1 base at J, with 9 bases in the middle. CDR3 length equals 14 residues.